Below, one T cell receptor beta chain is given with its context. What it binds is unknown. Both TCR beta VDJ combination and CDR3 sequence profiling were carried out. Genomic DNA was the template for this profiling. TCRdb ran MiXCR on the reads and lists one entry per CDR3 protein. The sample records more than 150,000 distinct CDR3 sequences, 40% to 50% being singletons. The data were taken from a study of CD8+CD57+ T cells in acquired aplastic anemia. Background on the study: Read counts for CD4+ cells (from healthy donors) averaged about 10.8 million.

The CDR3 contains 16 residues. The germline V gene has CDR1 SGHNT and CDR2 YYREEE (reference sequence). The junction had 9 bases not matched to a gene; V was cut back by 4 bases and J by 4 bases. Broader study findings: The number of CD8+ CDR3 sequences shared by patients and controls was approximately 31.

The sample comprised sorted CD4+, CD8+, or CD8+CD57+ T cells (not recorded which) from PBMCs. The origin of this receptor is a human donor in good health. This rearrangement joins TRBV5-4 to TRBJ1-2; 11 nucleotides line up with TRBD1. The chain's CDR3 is CASSLGTGGSTYGYTF. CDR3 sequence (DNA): TGTGCCAGCAGCCTAGGGACAGGGGGATCTACCTATGGCTACACCTTC.